This T cell receptor (beta chain) was sequenced for a study of T cells in localized non-small cell lung cancer. Study-wide points: The highest T cell clonality was in uninvolved adjacent lung, above tumor. Appearing in adjacent lung were a median about 57 of the top 100 tumor clones. One tumor region alone was sequenced, and heterogeneity therefore remains possible.

About this clone itself: Its antigen is as yet unknown.

Sequencing used immunoSEQ multiplex PCR; TCRdb keeps in-frame clones, though not all of them. This sample has tens of thousands of clones, with just over 90% found just once. The sequence was obtained from a female donor over 55 with stage I lung adenocarcinoma. The starting material was peripheral blood, obtained before any cancer treatment.

CDR3 sequence (DNA): TGCGCCAGCAGCACACCCCGGGCAGACCAAGAGACCCAGTACTTC. Translating gives CASSTPRADQETQYF. The rearrangement links TRBV4-1 to TRBJ2-5; D gene ambiguous. Looked up from germline, CDR1 is MGHRA and CDR2 is YSYEKL. Trimming cost V 5 bases and J 0 bases, with 13 bases left between them. CDR3 length: 15 amino acids.